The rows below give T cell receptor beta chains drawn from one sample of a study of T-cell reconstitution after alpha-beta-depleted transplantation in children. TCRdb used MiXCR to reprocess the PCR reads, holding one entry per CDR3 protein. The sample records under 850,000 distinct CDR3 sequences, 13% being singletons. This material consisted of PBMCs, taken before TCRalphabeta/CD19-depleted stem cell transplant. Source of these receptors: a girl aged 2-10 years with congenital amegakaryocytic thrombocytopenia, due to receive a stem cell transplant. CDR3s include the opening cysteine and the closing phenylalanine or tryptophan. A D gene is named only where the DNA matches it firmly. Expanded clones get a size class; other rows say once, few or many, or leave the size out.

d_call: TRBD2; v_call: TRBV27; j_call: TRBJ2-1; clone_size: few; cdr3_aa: CASSFLGLTFNEQFF; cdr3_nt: TGTGCCAGCAGTTTTTTGGGACTAACCTTCAATGAGCAGTTCTTC
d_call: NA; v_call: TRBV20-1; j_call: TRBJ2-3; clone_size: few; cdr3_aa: CSARSDKDDTQYF; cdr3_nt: TGCAGTGCTAGATCTGACAAGGATGATACGCAGTATTTT
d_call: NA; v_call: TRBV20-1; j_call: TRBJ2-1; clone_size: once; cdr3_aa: CSAEPFESSYNEQFF; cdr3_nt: TGCAGTGCTGAACCTTTTGAGAGCTCCTACAATGAGCAGTTCTTC
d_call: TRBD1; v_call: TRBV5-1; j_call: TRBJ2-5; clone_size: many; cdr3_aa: CASSLGGQGETQYF; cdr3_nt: TGCGCCAGCAGCTTGGGAGGACAGGGGGAGACCCAGTACTTC
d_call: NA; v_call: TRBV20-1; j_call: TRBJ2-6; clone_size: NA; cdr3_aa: CSARVDPWSSLTGANVLTF; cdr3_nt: TGCAGTGCTAGAGTCGACCCCTGGTCCTCTCTAACGGGGGCCAACGTCCTGACTTTC
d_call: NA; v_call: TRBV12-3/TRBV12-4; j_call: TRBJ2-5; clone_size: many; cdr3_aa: CASSGSSDFGETQYF; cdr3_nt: TGTGCCAGCAGTGGGTCTAGCGATTTCGGAGAGACCCAGTACTTC
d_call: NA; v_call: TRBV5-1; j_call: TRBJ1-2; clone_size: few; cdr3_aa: CASSPLATVNGYTF; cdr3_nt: TGCGCCAGCAGCCCTCTGGCTACGGTGAATGGCTACACCTTC
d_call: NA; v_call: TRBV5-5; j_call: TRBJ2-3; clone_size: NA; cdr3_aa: CASSFRDIRTDTQYF; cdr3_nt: TGTGCCAGCAGCTTCCGGGACATCCGCACAGATACGCAGTATTTT
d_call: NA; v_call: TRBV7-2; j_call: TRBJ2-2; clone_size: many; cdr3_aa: CASSYLRGGTGELFF; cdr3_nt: TGTGCCAGCAGCTATTTACGGGGTGGCACCGGGGAGCTGTTTTTT
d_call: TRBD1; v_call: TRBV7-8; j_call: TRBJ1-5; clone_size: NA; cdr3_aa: CASSTRDRDQPQHF; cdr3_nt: TGTGCCAGCAGCACCCGGGACAGGGATCAGCCCCAGCATTTT
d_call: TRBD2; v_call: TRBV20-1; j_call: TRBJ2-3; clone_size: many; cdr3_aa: CSASGLAGLTDTQYF; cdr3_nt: TGCAGTGCTAGCGGACTAGCGGGCCTCACAGATACGCAGTATTTT
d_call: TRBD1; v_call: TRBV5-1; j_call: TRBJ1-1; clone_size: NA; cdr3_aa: CASSIRQGMNTEAFF; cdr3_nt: TGCGCCAGCAGCATCCGACAGGGGATGAACACTGAAGCTTTCTTT
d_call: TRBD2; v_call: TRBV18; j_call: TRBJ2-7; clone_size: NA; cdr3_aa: CASSPPGSGRRSSYEQYF; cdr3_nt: TGTGCCAGCTCACCCCCCGGTAGCGGGAGGCGGAGCTCCTACGAGCAGTACTTC
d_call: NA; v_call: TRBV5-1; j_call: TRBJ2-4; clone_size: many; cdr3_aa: CASSTGVEDIQYF; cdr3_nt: TGCGCCAGCAGCACGGGAGTTGAGGACATTCAGTACTTC
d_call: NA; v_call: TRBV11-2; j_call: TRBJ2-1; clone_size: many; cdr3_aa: CASSFGGTRDNEQFF; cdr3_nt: TGTGCCAGCAGCTTTGGGGGAACCAGAGACAATGAGCAGTTCTTC
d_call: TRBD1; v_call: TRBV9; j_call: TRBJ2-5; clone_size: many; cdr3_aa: CASSLTMGTAQETQYF; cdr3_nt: TGTGCCAGCAGCCTCACCATGGGGACAGCACAAGAGACCCAGTACTTC
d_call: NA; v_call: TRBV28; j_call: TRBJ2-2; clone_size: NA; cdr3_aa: CASQTGGVTGELFF; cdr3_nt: TGTGCCAGCCAAACGGGTGGGGTCACCGGGGAGCTGTTTTTT
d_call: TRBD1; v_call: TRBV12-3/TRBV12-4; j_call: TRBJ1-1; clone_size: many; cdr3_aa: CASSDRVNTEAFF; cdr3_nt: TGTGCCAGCAGCGACAGGGTGAACACTGAAGCTTTCTTT
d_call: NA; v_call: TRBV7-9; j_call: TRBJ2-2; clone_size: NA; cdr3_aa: CASSLAVALSPTGELFF; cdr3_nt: TGTGCCAGCAGCTTAGCGGTGGCCCTGAGTCCTACCGGGGAGCTGTTTTTT
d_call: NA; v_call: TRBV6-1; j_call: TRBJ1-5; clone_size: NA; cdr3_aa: CASSEAGDSQPQHF; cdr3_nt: TGTGCCAGCAGTGAAGCCGGCGATAGTCAGCCCCAGCATTTT
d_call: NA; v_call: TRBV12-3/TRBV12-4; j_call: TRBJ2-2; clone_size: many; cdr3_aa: CASRTRAADTGELFF; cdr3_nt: TGTGCCAGCAGGACACGTGCCGCTGACACCGGGGAGCTGTTTTTT
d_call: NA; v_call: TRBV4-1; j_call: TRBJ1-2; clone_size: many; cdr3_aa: CASSEAGLGDVGYTF; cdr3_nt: TGCGCCAGCAGCGAAGCAGGTTTAGGGGACGTCGGCTACACCTTC